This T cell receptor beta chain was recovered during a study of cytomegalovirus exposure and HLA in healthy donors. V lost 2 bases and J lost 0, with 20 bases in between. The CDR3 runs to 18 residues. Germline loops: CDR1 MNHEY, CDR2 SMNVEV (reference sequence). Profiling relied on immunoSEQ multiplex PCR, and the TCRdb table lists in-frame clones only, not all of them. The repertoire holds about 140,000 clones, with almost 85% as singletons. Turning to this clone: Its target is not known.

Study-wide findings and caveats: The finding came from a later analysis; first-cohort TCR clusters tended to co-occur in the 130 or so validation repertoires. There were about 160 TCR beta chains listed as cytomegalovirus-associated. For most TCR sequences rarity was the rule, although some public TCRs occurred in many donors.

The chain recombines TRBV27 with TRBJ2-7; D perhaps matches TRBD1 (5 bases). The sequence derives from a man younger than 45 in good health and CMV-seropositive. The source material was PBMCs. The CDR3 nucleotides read TGTGCCAGCAGTTTAGAGCCCCCCCCAGGGCCGATCTCCTACGAGCAGTACTTC. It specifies CASSLEPPPGPISYEQYF.